This TCR beta chain was captured in a study of response to subunit inactivated influenza vaccine. V was clipped by 5 bases and J by 10 bases; unmatched bases: 7. The V gene's germline CDR1 is MNHEY and CDR2 SVGEGT. The CDR3 is made up of 15 amino acids. TCRdb itself ran the RT-PCR reads through MiXCR, one entry per CDR3 protein. The sample has more than 450,000 distinct CDR3 sequences; approximately 12% are singletons. The sample consisted of PBMCs from blood, taken on the day of vaccination. The source of this sequence is a man in his fifties or sixties who received an inactivated influenza vaccine. The rearrangement links TRBV6-2 or TRBV6-3 to TRBJ2-1; 14 nucleotides agree with TRBD2. The CDR3, as DNA: TGTGCCAGCAGTCTGGGACTAGCGGGAGTACGGGAGCAGTTCTTC. Amino acid sequence: CASSLGLAGVREQFF.